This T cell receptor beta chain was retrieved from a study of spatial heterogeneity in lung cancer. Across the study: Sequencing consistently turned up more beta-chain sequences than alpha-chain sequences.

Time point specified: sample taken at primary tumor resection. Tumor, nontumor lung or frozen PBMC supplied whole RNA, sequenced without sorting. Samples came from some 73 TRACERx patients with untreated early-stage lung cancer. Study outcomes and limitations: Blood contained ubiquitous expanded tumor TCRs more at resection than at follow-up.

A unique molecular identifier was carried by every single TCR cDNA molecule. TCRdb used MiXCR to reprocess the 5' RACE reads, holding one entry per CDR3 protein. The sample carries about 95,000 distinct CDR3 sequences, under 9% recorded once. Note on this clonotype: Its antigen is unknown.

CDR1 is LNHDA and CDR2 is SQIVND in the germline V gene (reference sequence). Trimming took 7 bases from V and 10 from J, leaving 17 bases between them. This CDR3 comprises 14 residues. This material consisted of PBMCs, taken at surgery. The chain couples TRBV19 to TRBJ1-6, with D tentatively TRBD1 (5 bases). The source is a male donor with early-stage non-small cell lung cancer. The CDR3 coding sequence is TGTGCCAGTACCTCGGGGGAAAAAGGCTCACCCCTCCACTTT. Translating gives CASTSGEKGSPLHF.